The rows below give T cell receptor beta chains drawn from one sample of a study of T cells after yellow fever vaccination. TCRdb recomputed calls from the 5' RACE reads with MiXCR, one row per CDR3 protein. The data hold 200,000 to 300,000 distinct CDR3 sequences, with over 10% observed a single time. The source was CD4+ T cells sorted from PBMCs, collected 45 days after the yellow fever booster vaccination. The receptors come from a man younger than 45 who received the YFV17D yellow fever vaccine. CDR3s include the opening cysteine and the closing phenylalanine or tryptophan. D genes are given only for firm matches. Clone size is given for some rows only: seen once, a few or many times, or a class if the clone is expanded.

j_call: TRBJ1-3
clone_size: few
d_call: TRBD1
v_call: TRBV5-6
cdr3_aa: CASSFRGQTGGNTIYF
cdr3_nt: TGTGCCAGCAGCTTCAGGGGGCAAACGGGTGGAAACACCATATATTTT

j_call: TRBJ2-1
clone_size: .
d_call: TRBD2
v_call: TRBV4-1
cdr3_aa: CASSQDWTSVNEQFF
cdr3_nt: TGCGCCAGCAGCCAAGACTGGACTAGCGTGAATGAGCAGTTCTTC

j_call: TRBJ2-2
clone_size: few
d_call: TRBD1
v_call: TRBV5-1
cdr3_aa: CASSLGGQGNTGELFF
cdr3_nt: TGCGCCAGCAGCTTAGGGGGCCAAGGGAACACCGGGGAGCTGTTTTTT

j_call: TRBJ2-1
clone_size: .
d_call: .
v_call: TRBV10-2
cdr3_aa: CATQTIAASSNEQFF
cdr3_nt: TGCGCCACCCAGACCATAGCGGCTAGCAGCAATGAGCAGTTCTTC

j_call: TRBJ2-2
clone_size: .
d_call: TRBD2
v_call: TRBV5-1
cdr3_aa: CASSLLPSGRTGELFF
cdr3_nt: TGCGCCAGCAGCTTGTTGCCTAGCGGGCGCACCGGGGAGCTGTTTTTT

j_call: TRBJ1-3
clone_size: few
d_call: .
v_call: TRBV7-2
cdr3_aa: CASSLWAASGNTIYF
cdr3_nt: TGTGCCAGCAGCTTATGGGCAGCTTCAGGAAACACCATATATTTT

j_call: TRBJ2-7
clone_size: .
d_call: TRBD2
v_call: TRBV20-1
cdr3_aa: CSAGSGGSGGYEQYF
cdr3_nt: TGCAGTGCTGGGTCTGGCGGGAGCGGCGGGTACGAGCAGTACTTC

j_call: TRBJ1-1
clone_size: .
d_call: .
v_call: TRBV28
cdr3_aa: CASSLIINTEAFF
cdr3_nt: TGTGCCAGCAGTCTAATAATAAACACTGAAGCTTTCTTT

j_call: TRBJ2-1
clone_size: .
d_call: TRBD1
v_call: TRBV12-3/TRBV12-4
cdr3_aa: CASSPQTRYTTGGLYNEQFF
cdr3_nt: TGTGCCAGCAGCCCCCAGACGCGATACACGACAGGGGGCCTGTACAATGAGCAGTTCTTC

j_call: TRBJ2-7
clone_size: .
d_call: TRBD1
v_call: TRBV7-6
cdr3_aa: CASSLSPGTGSYEQYF
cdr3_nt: TGTGCCAGCAGCCTAAGTCCCGGGACAGGGTCCTACGAGCAGTACTTC

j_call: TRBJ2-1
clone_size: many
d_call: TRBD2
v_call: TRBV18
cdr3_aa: CASSTSLAGVNEQFF
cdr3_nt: TGTGCCAGCTCCACCAGCCTAGCGGGAGTCAATGAGCAGTTCTTC

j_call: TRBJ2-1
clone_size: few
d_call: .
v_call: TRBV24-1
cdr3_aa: CATSGRGNNEQFF
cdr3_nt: TGTGCCACCAGTGGGAGAGGAAACAATGAGCAGTTCTTC

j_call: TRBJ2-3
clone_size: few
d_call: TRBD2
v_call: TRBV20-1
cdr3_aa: CSASGILAGDPDTQYF
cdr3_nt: TGCAGTGCAAGTGGAATACTAGCGGGAGATCCAGATACGCAGTATTTT

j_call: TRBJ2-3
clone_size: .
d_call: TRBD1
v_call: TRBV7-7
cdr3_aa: CASSTGTGGTDTQYF
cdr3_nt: TGTGCTAGCAGCACCGGGACAGGGGGAACAGATACGCAGTATTTT

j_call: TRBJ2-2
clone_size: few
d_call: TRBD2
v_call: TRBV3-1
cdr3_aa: CASRLRKGSGGDTGELFF
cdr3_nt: TGTGCCAGCAGACTACGAAAAGGTAGCGGGGGCGACACCGGGGAGCTGTTTTTT

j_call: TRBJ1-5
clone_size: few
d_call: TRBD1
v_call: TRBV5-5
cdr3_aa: CASSSLVLTGGHQPQHF
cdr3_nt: TGTGCCAGCAGCTCCCTAGTCTTGACAGGGGGCCATCAGCCCCAGCATTTT

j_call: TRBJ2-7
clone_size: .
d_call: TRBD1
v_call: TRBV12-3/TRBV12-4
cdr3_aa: CASSLGQETYEQYF
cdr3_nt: TGTGCCAGCAGCCTGGGACAGGAGACCTACGAGCAGTACTTC

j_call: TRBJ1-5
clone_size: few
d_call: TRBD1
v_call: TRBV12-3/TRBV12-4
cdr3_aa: CASSSGQGNIYQPQHF
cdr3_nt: TGTGCCAGCAGCTCAGGACAGGGGAATATATATCAGCCCCAGCATTTT

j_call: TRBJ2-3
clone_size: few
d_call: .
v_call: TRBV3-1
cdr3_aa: CASSWIGRADTQYF
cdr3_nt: TGTGCCAGCAGCTGGATCGGGAGAGCAGATACGCAGTATTTT

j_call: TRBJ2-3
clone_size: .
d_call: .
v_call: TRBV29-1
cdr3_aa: CSVETVPDTQYF
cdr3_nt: TGCAGCGTTGAGACAGTCCCAGATACGCAGTATTTT

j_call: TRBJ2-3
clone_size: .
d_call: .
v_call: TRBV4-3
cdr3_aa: CASSQDAAEGRNTQYF
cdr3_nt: TGCGCCAGCAGCCAAGATGCGGCGGAGGGAAGAAATACGCAGTATTTT

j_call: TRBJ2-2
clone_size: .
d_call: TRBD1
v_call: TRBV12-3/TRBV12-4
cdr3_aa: CASSLAWDRGRELFF
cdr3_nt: TGTGCCAGCAGTTTAGCCTGGGACAGGGGGAGGGAGCTGTTTTTT

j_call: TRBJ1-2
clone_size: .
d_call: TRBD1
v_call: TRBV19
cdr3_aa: CASSISRDSAHGYTF
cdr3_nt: TGTGCCAGTAGTATAAGTCGGGACAGTGCGCATGGCTACACCTTC

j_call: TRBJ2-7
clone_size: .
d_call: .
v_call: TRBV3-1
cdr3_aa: CAFRRQDYEQYF
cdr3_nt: TGTGCCTTCAGACGACAGGACTACGAGCAGTACTTC

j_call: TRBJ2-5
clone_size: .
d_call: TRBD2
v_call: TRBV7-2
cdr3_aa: CASSLSGRGGETQYF
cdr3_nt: TGTGCCAGCAGCCTCAGCGGGAGGGGCGGGGAGACCCAGTACTTC

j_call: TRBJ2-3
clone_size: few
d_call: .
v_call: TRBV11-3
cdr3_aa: CASSPSGHLITDTQYF
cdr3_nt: TGTGCCAGCAGCCCGTCGGGACACCTGATCACAGATACGCAGTATTTT

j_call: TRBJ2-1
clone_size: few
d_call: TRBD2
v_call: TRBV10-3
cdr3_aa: CATAGGPTYNEQFF
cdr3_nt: TGTGCCACGGCGGGAGGACCCACCTACAATGAGCAGTTCTTC

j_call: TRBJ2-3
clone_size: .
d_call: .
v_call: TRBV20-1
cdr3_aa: CSARWGAADTQYF
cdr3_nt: TGCAGTGCTAGATGGGGGGCCGCAGATACGCAGTATTTT

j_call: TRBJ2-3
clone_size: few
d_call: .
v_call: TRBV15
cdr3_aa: CATSRAADTQYF
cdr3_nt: TGTGCCACCAGCAGAGCTGCAGATACGCAGTATTTT

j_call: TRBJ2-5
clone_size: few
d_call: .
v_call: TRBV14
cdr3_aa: CASSQGWASAQETQYF
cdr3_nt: TGTGCCAGCAGCCAAGGATGGGCTAGCGCACAAGAGACCCAGTACTTC

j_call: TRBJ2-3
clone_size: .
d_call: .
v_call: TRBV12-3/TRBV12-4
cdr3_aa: CASSLALSRESQYF
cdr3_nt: TGTGCCAGCAGTTTAGCGCTTAGTCGGGAGTCGCAGTATTTT

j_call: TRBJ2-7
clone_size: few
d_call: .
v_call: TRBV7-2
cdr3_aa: CASSLQLDVSYEQYF
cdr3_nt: TGTGCCAGCAGCCTACAGTTGGACGTCTCCTACGAGCAGTACTTC

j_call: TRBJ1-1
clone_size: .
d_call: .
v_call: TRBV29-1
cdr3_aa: CSGRRVHSLNTEAFF
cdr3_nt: TGCAGCGGGCGGAGGGTACACTCGCTGAACACTGAAGCTTTCTTT

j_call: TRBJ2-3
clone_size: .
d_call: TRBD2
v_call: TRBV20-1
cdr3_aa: CSAQRTSGLAGYTDTQYF
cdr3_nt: TGCAGTGCTCAACGAACCAGTGGACTAGCGGGATACACAGATACGCAGTATTTT

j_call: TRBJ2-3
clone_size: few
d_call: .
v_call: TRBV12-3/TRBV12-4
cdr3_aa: CASSLQGLGADTQYF
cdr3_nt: TGTGCCAGCAGCTTACAGGGACTTGGCGCAGATACGCAGTATTTT

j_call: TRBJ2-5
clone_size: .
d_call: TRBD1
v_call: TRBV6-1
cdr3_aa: CASGRTGWKTQYF
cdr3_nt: TGTGCCAGCGGGCGGACAGGGTGGAAGACCCAGTACTTC